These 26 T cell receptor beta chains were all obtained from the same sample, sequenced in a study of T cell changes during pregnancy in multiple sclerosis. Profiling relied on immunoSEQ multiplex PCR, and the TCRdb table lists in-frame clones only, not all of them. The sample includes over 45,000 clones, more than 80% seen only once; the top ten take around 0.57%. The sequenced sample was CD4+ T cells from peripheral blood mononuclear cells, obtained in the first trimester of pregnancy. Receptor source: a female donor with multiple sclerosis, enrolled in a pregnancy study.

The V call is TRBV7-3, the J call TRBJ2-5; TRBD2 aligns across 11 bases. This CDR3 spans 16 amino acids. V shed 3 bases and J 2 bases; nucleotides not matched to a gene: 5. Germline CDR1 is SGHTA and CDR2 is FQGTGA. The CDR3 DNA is TGTGCCAGCAGCTTGTTTCCTAGCGGGGGGCAAGAGACCCAGTACTTC. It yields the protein CASSLFPSGGQETQYF.

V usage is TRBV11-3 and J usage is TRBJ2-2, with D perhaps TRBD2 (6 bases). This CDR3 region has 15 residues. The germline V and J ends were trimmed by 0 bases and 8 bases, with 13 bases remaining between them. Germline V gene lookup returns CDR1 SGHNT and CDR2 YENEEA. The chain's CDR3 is CASSLDRESWGELFF. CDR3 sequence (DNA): TGTGCCAGCAGCTTAGATCGGGAGTCCTGGGGGGAGCTGTTTTTT. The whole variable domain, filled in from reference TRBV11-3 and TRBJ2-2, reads EAGVVQSPRYKIIEKKQPVAFWCNPISGHNTLYWYLQNLGQGPELLIRYENEEAVDDSQLPKDRFSAERLKGVDSTLKIQPAELGDSAVYLCASSLDRESWGELFFGEGSRLTVL.

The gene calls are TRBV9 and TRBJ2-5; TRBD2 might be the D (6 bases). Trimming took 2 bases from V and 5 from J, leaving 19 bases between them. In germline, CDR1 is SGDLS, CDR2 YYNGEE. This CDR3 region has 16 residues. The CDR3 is CASSVPLGLPGETQYF. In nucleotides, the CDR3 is TGTGCCAGCAGCGTTCCACTGGGACTCCCTGGGGAGACCCAGTACTTC. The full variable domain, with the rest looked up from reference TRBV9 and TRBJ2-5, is DSGVTQTPKHLITATGQRVTLRCSPRSGDLSVYWYQQSLDQGLQFLIQYYNGEERAKGNILERFSAQQFPDLHSELNLSSLELGDSALYFCASSVPLGLPGETQYFGPGTRLLVL.

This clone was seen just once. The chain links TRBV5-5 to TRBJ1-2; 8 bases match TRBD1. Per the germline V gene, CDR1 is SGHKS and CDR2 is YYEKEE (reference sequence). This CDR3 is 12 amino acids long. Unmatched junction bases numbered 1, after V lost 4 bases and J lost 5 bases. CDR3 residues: CASSRTGYGYTF. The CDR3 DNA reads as TGTGCCAGCAGCAGGACAGGGTATGGCTACACCTTC.

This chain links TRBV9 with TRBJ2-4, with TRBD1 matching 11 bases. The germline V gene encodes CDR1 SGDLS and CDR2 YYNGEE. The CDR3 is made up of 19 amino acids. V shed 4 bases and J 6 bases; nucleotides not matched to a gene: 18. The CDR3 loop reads CASSLSGGTGGPGGNIQYF. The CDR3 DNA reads TGTGCCAGCAGCCTCTCGGGGGGGACAGGGGGACCGGGGGGAAACATTCAGTACTTC. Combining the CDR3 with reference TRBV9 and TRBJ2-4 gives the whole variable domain DSGVTQTPKHLITATGQRVTLRCSPRSGDLSVYWYQQSLDQGLQFLIQYYNGEERAKGNILERFSAQQFPDLHSELNLSSLELGDSALYFCASSLSGGTGGPGGNIQYFGAGTRLSVL.

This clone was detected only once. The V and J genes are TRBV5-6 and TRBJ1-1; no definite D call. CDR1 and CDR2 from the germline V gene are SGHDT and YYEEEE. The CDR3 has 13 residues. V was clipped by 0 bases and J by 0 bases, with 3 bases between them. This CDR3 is CASSLGVNTEAFF. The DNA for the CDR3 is TGTGCCAGCAGCTTGGGAGTGAACACTGAAGCTTTCTTT.

The DNA for the CDR3 is TGTGCCAGCAGTCCCCTGGACCGGGGCACTGAAGCTTTCTTT. Its protein is CASSPLDRGTEAFF. V gene TRBV6-5 combines with J gene TRBJ1-1; D remains ambiguous. The CDR3 totals 14 residues. V dropped 5 bases and J dropped 4 bases, with 14 bases sitting between them. CDR1 and CDR2 (germline): MNHEY, SVGAGI.

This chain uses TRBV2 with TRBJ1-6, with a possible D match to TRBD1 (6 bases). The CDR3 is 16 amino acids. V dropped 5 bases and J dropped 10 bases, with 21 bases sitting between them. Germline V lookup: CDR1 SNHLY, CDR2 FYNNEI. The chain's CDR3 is CASSPAQGLDGSPLHF. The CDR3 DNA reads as TGTGCCAGCAGTCCCGCCCAGGGGCTGGACGGGTCACCCCTCCACTTT.

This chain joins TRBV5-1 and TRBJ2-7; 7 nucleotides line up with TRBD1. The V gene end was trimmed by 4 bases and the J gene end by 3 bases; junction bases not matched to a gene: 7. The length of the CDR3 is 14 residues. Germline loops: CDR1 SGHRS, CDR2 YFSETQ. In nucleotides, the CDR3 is TGCGCCAGCAGCCCAACAGGGGTTGACTACGAGCAGTACTTC. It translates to CASSPTGVDYEQYF.

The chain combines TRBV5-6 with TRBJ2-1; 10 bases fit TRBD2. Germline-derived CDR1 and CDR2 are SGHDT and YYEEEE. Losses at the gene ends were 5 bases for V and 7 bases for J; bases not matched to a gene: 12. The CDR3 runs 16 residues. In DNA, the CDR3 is TGTGCCAGCAGTCTTAGGGCTAGCGGGAGCCGAAATGAGCAGTTCTTC. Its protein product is CASSLRASGSRNEQFF. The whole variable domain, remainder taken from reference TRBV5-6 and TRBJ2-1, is DAGVTQSPTHLIKTRGQQVTLRCSPKSGHDTVSWYQQALGQGPQFIFQYYEEEERQRGNFPDRFSGHQFPNYSSELNVNALLLGDSALYLCASSLRASGSRNEQFFGPGTRLTVL.

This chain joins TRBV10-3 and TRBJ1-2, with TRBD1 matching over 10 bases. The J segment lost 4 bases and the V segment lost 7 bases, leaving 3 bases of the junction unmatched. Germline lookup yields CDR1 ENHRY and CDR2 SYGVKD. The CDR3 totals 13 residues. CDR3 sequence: CAITGQGGYGYTF. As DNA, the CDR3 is TGTGCCATCACTGGACAGGGGGGCTATGGCTACACCTTC.

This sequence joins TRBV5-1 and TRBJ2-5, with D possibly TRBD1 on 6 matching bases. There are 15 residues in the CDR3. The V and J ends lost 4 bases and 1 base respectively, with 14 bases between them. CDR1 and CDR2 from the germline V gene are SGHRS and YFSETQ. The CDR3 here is CASSQLQGTQETQYF. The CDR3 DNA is TGCGCCAGCAGCCAACTCCAGGGGACCCAAGAGACCCAGTACTTC.

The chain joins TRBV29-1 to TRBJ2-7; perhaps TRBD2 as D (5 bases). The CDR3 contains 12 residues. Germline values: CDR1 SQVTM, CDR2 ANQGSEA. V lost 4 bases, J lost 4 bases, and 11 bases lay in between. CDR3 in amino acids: CSVVSSGYEQYF. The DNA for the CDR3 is TGCAGCGTTGTCTCCAGCGGATACGAGCAGTACTTC.

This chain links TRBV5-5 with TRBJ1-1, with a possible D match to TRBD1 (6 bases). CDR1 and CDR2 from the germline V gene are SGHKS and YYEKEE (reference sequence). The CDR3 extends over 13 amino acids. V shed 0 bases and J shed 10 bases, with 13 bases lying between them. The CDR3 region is CASSLGTGSRAFF. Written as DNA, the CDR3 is TGTGCCAGCAGCTTGGGTACAGGGAGTAGAGCTTTCTTT. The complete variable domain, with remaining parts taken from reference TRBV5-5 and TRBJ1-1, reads DAGVTQSPTHLIKTRGQQVTLRCSPISGHKSVSWYQQVLGQGPQFIFQYYEKEERGRGNFPDRFSARQFPNYSSELNVNALLLGDSALYLCASSLGTGSRAFFGQGTRLTVV.

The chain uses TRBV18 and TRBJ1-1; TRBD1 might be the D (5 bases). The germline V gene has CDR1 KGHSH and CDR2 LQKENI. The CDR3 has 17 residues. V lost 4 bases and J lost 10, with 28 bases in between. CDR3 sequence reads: CASSLPSGRGPGDGAFF. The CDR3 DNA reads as TGTGCCAGCTCACTACCATCCGGGAGGGGACCAGGAGATGGAGCTTTCTTT. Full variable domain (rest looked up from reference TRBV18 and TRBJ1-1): NAGVMQNPRHLVRRRGQEARLRCSPMKGHSHVYWYRQLPEEGLKFMVYLQKENIIDESGMPKERFSAEFPKEGPSILRIQQVVRGDSAAYFCASSLPSGRGPGDGAFFGQGTRLTVV.

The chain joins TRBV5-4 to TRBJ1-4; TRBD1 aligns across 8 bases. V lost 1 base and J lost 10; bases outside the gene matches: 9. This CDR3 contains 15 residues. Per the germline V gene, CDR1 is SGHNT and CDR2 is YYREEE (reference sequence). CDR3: CASSLSGQGLRKLFF. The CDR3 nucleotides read TGTGCCAGCAGCTTGTCCGGACAGGGCTTACGAAAACTGTTTTTT.

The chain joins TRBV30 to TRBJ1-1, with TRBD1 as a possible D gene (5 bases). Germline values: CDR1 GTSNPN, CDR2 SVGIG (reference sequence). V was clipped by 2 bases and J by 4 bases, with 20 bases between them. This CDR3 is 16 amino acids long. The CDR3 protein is CAWSRGLSGVVTEAFF. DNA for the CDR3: TGTGCCTGGAGTAGGGGTTTGAGTGGAGTGGTCACTGAAGCTTTCTTT.

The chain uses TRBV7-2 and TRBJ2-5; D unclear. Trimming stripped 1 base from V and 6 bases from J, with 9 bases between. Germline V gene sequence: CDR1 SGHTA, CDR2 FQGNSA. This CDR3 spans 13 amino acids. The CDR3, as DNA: TGTGCCAGCAGCTTAGGCTTAGCTCAGACCCAGTACTTC. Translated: CASSLGLAQTQYF.

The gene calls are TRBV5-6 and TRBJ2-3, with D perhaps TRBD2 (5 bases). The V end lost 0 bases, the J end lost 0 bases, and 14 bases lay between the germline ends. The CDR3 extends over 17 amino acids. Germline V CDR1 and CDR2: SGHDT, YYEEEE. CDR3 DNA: TGTGCCAGCAGCTTGGGGGAGTTGCGACTGAGCACAGATACGCAGTATTTT. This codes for CASSLGELRLSTDTQYF. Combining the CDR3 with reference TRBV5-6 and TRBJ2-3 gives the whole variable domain DAGVTQSPTHLIKTRGQQVTLRCSPKSGHDTVSWYQQALGQGPQFIFQYYEEEERQRGNFPDRFSGHQFPNYSSELNVNALLLGDSALYLCASSLGELRLSTDTQYFGPGTRLTVL.

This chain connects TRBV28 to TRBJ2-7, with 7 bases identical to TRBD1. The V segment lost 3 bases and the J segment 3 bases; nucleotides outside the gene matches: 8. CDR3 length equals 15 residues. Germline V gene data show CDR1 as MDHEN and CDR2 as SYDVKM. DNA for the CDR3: TGTGCCAGCAGTTTGCCACAGGGGTCATTCTACGAGCAGTACTTC. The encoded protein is CASSLPQGSFYEQYF.

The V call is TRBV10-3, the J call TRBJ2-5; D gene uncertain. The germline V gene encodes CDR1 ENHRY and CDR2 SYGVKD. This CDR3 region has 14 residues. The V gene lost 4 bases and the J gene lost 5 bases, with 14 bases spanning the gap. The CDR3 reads CAISGGDGGETQYF. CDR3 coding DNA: TGTGCCATCAGTGGAGGTGACGGTGGGGAGACCCAGTACTTC.

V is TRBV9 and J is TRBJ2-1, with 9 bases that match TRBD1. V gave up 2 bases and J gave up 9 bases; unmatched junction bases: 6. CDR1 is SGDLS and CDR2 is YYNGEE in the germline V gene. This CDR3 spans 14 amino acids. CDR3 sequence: CASSVGQGSGEQFF. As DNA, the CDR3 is TGTGCCAGCAGCGTGGGACAGGGATCAGGTGAGCAGTTCTTC.

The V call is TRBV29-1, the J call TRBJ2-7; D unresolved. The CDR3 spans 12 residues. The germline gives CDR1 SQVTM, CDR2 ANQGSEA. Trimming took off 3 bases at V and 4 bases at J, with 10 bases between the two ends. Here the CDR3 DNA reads TGCAGCGTTGATCTCGGTGGTTACGAGCAGTACTTC. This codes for CSVDLGGYEQYF.

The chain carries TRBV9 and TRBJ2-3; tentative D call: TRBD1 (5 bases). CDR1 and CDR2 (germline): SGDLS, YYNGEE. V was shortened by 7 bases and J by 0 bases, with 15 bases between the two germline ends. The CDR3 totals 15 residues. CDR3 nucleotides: TGTGCCAGCGGCCAGGGTAGTCCCAGCACAGATACGCAGTATTTT. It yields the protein CASGQGSPSTDTQYF.

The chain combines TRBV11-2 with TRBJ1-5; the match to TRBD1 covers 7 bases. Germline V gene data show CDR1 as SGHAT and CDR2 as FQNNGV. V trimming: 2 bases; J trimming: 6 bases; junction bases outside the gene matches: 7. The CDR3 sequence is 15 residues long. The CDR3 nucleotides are TGTGCCAGCAGCTTATATAGTCAGGGGGGTCAGCCCCAGCATTTT. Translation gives CASSLYSQGGQPQHF.

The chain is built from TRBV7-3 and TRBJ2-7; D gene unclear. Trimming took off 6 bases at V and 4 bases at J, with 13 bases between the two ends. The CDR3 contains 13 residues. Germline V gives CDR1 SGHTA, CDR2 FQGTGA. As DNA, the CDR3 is TGTGCCAGCAGTTTAGGCAATCAATACGAGCAGTACTTC. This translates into CASSLGNQYEQYF.